A single sample gave rise to the 14 T cell receptor beta chains below, sequenced in a study of cytomegalovirus exposure and HLA in healthy donors. In the PCR, 60 Vbeta and 13 Jbeta primers were used. Libraries were prepared by immunoSEQ multiplex PCR; TCRdb keeps only in-frame clonotypes and omits some of them. The sample lists roughly 4,500 clones; over 70% were seen once. The sample was PBMCs. These receptors were obtained from a woman in her forties in good health and CMV-seropositive.

The chain uses TRBV29-1 and TRBJ1-1, with TRBD1 matching over 8 bases. The V gene end was trimmed by 8 bases and the J gene end by 5 bases; junction bases not matched to a gene: 7. The CDR3 consists of 12 residues. CDR1 is SQVTM, CDR2 ANQGSEA, per germline. In DNA form, the CDR3 reads TGCAGCTCTCAGGGGGCAGGAACTGAAGCTTTCTTT. It encodes CSSQGAGTEAFF.

The chain recombines TRBV30 with TRBJ1-5; weak D call: TRBD1 (6 bases). Germline loops: CDR1 GTSNPN, CDR2 SVGIG (reference sequence). V was clipped by 2 bases and J by 4 bases, with 6 bases between them. The CDR3 runs to 12 residues. In nucleotides, the CDR3 is TGTGCCTGGAGTCAGGGGAATCAGCCCCAGCATTTT. This gives the protein CAWSQGNQPQHF.

V usage is TRBV29-1 and J usage is TRBJ1-4, with 7 nucleotides matching TRBD1. The CDR3 is made up of 12 amino acids. Germline lookup yields CDR1 SQVTM and CDR2 ANQGSEA. J lost 8 bases, V lost 4 bases, and 4 bases had no gene match. The CDR3 nucleotides are TGCAGCGTTGGGCGACAGGGAGAAAAACTGTTTTTT. It yields the protein CSVGRQGEKLFF.

This clone turned up a few times. The gene calls are TRBV5-1 and TRBJ1-4; no clear D gene. CDR1 and CDR2 from the germline V gene are SGHRS and YFSETQ. V gave up 0 bases and J gave up 8 bases, with 5 bases separating them. This CDR3 has 12 amino acids. CDR3 protein: CASSLDGEKLFF. DNA of the CDR3: TGCGCCAGCAGCTTGGACGGGGAAAAACTGTTTTTT.

The rearrangement uses TRBV29-1 and TRBJ2-5; D not resolved. CDR1 and CDR2 from the germline V gene are SQVTM and ANQGSEA. This CDR3 comprises 14 residues. V shed 0 bases and J shed 0 bases, with 8 bases lying between them. The CDR3 sequence: CSVEEGQNQETQYF. DNA of the CDR3: TGCAGCGTTGAAGAGGGCCAGAACCAAGAGACCCAGTACTTC.

This clone was found once. The V call is TRBV29-1, the J call TRBJ2-5; 9 bases agree with TRBD1. This CDR3 is 14 amino acids long. V was clipped by 5 bases and J by 5 bases; unmatched bases: 9. Germline CDR1 SQVTM, CDR2 ANQGSEA. This CDR3 is CSVQTGGAIETQYF. In DNA, the CDR3 is TGCAGCGTTCAAACAGGGGGCGCGATCGAGACCCAGTACTTC.

This chain joins TRBV10-3 and TRBJ1-1; 8 nucleotides match TRBD1. The length of the CDR3 is 15 residues. Per germline, CDR1 ENHRY and CDR2 SYGVKD. With V trimmed by 3 bases and J by 4 bases, 7 bases remained unmatched. CDR3 in amino acids: CAISDPGQGGTEAFF. The CDR3, as DNA: TGTGCCATCAGTGACCCCGGACAGGGTGGCACTGAAGCTTTCTTT.

This CDR3 reads CSVEDRDSFDGYTF. The DNA of the CDR3 is TGCAGCGTTGAAGATCGAGACAGTTTCGATGGCTACACCTTC. This chain links TRBV29-1 with TRBJ1-2; D is perhaps TRBD1 (5 bases). This CDR3 spans 14 amino acids. V was pared by 0 bases and J by 6 bases, with 14 bases between. Germline V gene lookup returns CDR1 SQVTM and CDR2 ANQGSEA.

By its share, this clone is medium-sized (0.01 to 0.1%). The chain recombines TRBV9 with TRBJ2-1; 9 bases are a match to TRBD2. Germline CDR1 and CDR2: SGDLS and YYNGEE. V dropped 0 bases and J dropped 4; count of bases not matched to a gene: 2. CDR3 length: 15 amino acids. CDR3 in DNA: TGTGCCAGCAGCGTAGGAGCGGGGGGTTACAATGAGCAGTTCTTC. Amino acid sequence: CASSVGAGGYNEQFF.

V is TRBV15 and J is TRBJ1-2, with TRBD1 matching over 8 bases. Germline V gene data show CDR1 as LNHNV and CDR2 as YYDKDF (reference sequence). The CDR3 totals 13 residues. Losses at the gene ends were 5 bases for V and 6 bases for J; bases not matched to a gene: 5. The DNA for the CDR3 is TGTGCCACCAGCCGGCGACAGGGGAATGGCTACACCTTC. It yields the protein CATSRRQGNGYTF. Based on the CDR3 plus reference TRBV15 and TRBJ1-2, the full variable domain is DAMVIQNPRYQVTQFGKPVTLSCSQTLNHNVMYWYQQKSSQAPKLLFHYYDKDFNNEADTPDNFQSRRPNTSFCFLDIRSPGLGDTAMYLCATSRRQGNGYTFGSGTRLTVV.

V is TRBV6-5 and J is TRBJ2-5, with D maybe TRBD1 (6 bases). CDR3 length: 14 residues. Germline values: CDR1 MNHEY, CDR2 SVGAGI. Trimming pared 4 bases from V and 5 bases from J, leaving 14 bases between. CDR3 nucleotide sequence: TGTGCCAGCAGTTCCCCGACAGGTGATGAGACCCAGTACTTC. It specifies CASSSPTGDETQYF.

The V and J genes are TRBV7-7 and TRBJ2-3; TRBD2 aligns across 7 bases. CDR3 length: 14 amino acids. Germline V gene sequence: CDR1 SSHAT, CDR2 FNYEAQ (reference sequence). V shed 1 base, J shed 9 bases, and the junction held 7 bases outside the gene matches. The DNA of the CDR3 is TGTGCCAGCAGCTTAGGTGGTGGGGGAGGGACGCAGTATTTT. Encoded protein: CASSLGGGGGTQYF.

This clone was counted only a few times. The chain employs TRBV18 and TRBJ2-3; D is ambiguous. This CDR3 has 14 residues. The germline gives CDR1 KGHSH, CDR2 LQKENI. The germline V and J ends were trimmed by 3 bases and 2 bases, with 9 bases remaining between them. CDR3 in amino acids: CASSPAVNTDTQYF. The CDR3 DNA is TGTGCCAGCTCACCCGCAGTGAACACAGATACGCAGTATTTT.

This chain links TRBV5-3 with TRBJ2-5; a possible D gene is TRBD2 (6 bases). TRBV5-3 has ORF status, its function being uncertain. Trimming took 2 bases from V and 1 from J, leaving 9 bases between them. This CDR3 spans 14 amino acids. The CDR3 bases are TGTGCCAGAAGCTTCTATAGCGGCCAAGAGACCCAGTACTTC. Translating gives CARSFYSGQETQYF.